A selection of T cell receptor beta chains follows, all from one sample in a study of control samples from healthy donors and cancer patients. Libraries were prepared by immunoSEQ multiplex PCR; TCRdb keeps only in-frame clonotypes and omits some of them. Of 150,000 to 200,000 clones listed, over 85% are singletons. The sequenced material came from blood. These receptors came from a man between 25 and 39 years old in good health. Each CDR3 is given with its conserved first and last residue. Each record gives: J gene, V gene, D gene, clone size, CDR3 DNA, CDR3 protein. A D gene is named only where the DNA matches it firmly. Clone size is shown for a subset of rows, as once, few, many or a class of expanded clone.

>TRBJ2-5|TRBV9|NA|NA
TGTGCCAGCAGCGTTGTTCCGACCGGGGAGACCCAGTACTTC
CASSVVPTGETQYF
>TRBJ1-6|TRBV28|NA|NA
TGTGCCAGCAGGGTGACAGGCCATAATTCACCCCTCCACTTT
CASRVTGHNSPLHF
>TRBJ2-3|TRBV4-1|NA|NA
TGCGCCAGCAGCCAGGGGAACACAGATACGCAGTATTTT
CASSQGNTDTQYF
>TRBJ2-5|TRBV28|TRBD2|NA
TGTGCCAGCAGCCTTTTCCGGGGGGAGGGGGAGACCCAGTACTTC
CASSLFRGEGETQYF
>TRBJ2-5|TRBV6-4|NA|NA
TGTGCCAGCAGTGTAGGAGGCTACCGGGGAGAGACCCAGTACTTC
CASSVGGYRGETQYF
>TRBJ1-4|TRBV12-3/TRBV12-4|NA|once
TGTGCCAGCAGTTTCCTTCGTAATGAAAAACTGTTTTTT
CASSFLRNEKLFF
>TRBJ1-1|TRBV27|NA|NA
TGTGCCAGCAGCTCGGGATCGGGCGGACTGAACACTGAAGCTTTCTTT
CASSSGSGGLNTEAFF
>TRBJ2-1|TRBV9|TRBD2|NA
TGTGCCAGCAGCGTAGGGGGGCTGGCTAGCGGGAGGCCCCAGTTCTTC
CASSVGGLASGRPQFF
>TRBJ1-5|TRBV3-1/TRBV3-2|NA|NA
TGTGCCAGCAGCCGGTGGGGGCCCAATCAGCCCCAGCATTTT
CASSRWGPNQPQHF
>TRBJ1-2|TRBV20-1|NA|NA
TGCAGTGCGGACAGAGATGGCTACACCTTC
CSADRDGYTF
>TRBJ1-1|TRBV11-3|TRBD1|NA
TGTGCCAGCAGCTCCCAGGACAGGGCGGCTTTCTTT
CASSSQDRAAFF
>TRBJ2-2|TRBV5-4|NA|NA
TGTGCCAGCAGCTTGGGGACAGATTCGAACACCGGGGAGCTGTTTTTT
CASSLGTDSNTGELFF
>TRBJ2-2|TRBV4-3|NA|once
TGCGCCAGCAGCCAAGATCCAGGGGGGGGGCCCGGGGAGCTGTTTTTT
CASSQDPGGGPGELFF
>TRBJ1-6|TRBV2|NA|once
TGTGCCAGCACCCGGGACAAGATGTCACCCCTCCACTTT
CASTRDKMSPLHF
>TRBJ2-2|TRBV5-1|NA|NA
TGCGCCAGCAGCTTGGGGCCCGCAGACACCGGGGAGCTGTTTTTT
CASSLGPADTGELFF
>TRBJ1-5|TRBV18|NA|NA
TGTGCCAGCTCACCGACCTCGGATCAGCCCCAGCATTTT
CASSPTSDQPQHF
>TRBJ2-4|TRBV20-1|NA|NA
TGCAGTGCTAGTCCTTCTGGGGGGGCGCAGGACAAAAACATTCAGTACTTC
CSASPSGGAQDKNIQYF
>TRBJ1-1|TRBV6-6|NA|NA
TGTGCCAGCAGTAAAACAGGGGAAGCTTTCTTT
CASSKTGEAFF
>TRBJ1-5|TRBV7-9|NA|NA
TGTGCCAGCAGCTCCAACAGGGCCCTAGGCAATCAGCCCCAGCATTTT
CASSSNRALGNQPQHF
>TRBJ1-1|TRBV10-3|TRBD1|NA
TGTGCCATCAGGAGAGAGACAGGGAAAATGCTCAACACTGAAGCTTTCTTT
CAIRRETGKMLNTEAFF
>TRBJ1-3|TRBV11-2|NA|NA
TGTGCCAGCAGCTTAGGCTTTGGGGGCTCTGGAAACACCATATATTTT
CASSLGFGGSGNTIYF
>TRBJ1-6|TRBV6-2/TRBV6-3|NA|NA
TGTGCCAGCAGTAGGGGATACCCGAAAAATTCACCCCTCCACTTT
CASSRGYPKNSPLHF